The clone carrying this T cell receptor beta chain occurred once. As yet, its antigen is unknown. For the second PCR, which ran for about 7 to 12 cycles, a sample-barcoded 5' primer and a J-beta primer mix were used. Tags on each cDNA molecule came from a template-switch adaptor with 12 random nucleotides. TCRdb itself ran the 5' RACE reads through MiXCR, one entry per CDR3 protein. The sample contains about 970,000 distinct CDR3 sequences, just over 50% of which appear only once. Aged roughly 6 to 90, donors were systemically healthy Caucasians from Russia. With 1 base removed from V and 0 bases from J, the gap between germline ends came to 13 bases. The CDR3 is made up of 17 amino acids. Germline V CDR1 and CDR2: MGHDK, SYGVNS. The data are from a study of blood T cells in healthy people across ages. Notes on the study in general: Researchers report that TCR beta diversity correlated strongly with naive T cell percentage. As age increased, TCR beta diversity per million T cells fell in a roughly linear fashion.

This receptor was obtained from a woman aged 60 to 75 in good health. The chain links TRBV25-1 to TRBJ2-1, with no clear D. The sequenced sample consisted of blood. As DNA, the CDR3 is TGTGCCAGCAGTGAATTCGGCGTACCGAGCTCCTACAATGAGCAGTTCTTC. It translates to CASSEFGVPSSYNEQFF.